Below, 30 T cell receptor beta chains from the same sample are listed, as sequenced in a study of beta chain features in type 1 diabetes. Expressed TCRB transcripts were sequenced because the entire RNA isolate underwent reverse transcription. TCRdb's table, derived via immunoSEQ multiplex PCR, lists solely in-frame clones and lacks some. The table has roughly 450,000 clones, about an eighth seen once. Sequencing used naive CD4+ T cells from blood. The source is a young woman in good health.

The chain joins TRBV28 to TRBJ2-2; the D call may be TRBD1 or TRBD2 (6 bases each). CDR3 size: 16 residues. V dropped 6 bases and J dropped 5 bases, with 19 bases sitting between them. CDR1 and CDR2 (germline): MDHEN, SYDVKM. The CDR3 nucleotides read TGTGCCAGCAGCATCCGGGGGCAGGGTAGGACCGGGGAGCTGTTTTTT. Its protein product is CASSIRGQGRTGELFF.

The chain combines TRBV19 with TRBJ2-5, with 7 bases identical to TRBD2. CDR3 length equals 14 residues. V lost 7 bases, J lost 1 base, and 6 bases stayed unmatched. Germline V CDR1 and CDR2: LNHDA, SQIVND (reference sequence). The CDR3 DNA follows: TGTGCCAGTAAGGGTAGCGGGCGCCAAGAGACCCAGTACTTC. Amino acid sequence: CASKGSGRQETQYF.

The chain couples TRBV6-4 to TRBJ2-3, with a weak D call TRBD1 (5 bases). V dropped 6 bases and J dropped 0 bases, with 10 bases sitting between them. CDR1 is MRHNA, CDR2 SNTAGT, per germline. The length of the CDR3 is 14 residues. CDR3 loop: CASRRTGSTDTQYF. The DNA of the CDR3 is TGTGCCAGCAGGCGCACAGGAAGCACAGATACGCAGTATTTT.

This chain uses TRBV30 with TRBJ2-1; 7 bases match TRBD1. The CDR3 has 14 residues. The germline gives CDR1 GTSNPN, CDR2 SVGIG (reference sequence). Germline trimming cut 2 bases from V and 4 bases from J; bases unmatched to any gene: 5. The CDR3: CAWSRTGTYNEQFF. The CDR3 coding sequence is TGTGCCTGGAGTAGGACAGGCACATACAATGAGCAGTTCTTC. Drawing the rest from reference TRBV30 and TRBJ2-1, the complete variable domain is SQTIHQWPATLVQPVGSPLSLECTVEGTSNPNLYWYRQAAGRGLQLLFYSVGIGQISSEVPQNLSASRPQDRQFILSSKKLLLSDSGFYLCAWSRTGTYNEQFFGPGTRLTVL.

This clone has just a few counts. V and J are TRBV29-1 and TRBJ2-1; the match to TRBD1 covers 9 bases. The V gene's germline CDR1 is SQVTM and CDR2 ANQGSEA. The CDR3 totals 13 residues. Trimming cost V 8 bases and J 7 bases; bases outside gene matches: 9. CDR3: CSFTGTGRNEQFF. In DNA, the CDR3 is TGCAGCTTCACTGGGACAGGGAGGAATGAGCAGTTCTTC.

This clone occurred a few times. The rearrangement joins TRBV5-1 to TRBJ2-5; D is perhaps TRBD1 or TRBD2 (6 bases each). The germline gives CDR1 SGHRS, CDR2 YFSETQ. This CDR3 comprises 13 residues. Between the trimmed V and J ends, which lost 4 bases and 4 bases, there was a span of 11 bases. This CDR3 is CASSRGTPETQYF. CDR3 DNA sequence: TGCGCCAGCAGCCGCGGGACACCAGAGACCCAGTACTTC.

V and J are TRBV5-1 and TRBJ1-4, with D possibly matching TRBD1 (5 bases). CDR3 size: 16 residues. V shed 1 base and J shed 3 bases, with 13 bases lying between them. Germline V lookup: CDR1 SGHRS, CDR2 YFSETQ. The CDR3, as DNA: TGCGCCAGCAGCTTGCGCGGAGGGGCCTCTAATGAAAAACTGTTTTTT. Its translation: CASSLRGGASNEKLFF.

CDR3 amino acids: CASSLRAKEKLFF. Written as DNA, the CDR3 is TGTGCCAGCAGCTTAAGGGCGAAAGAAAAACTGTTTTTT. The chain couples TRBV7-9 to TRBJ1-4; D not resolved. The CDR3 extends over 13 amino acids. Trimming pared 2 bases from V and 8 bases from J, leaving 9 bases between. CDR1 SEHNR and CDR2 FQNEAQ come from the germline V gene (reference sequence).

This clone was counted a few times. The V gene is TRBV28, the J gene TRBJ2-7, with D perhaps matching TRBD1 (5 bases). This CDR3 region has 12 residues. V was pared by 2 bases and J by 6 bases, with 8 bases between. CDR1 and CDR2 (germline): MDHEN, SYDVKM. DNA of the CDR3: TGTGCCAGCAGTTTAGCAGGGTCCGAGCAGTACGTC. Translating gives CASSLAGSEQYV.

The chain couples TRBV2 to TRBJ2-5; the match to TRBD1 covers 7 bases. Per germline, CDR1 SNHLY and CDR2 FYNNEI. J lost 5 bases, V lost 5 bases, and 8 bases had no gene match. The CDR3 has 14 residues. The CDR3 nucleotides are TGTGCCAGCAGTACGGACAGGACCAGGGAGACCCAGTACTTC. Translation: CASSTDRTRETQYF.

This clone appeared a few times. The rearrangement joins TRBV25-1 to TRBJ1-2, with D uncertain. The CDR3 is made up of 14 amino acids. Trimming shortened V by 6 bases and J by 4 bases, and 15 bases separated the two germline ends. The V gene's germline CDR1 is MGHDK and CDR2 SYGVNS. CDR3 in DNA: TGTGCCAGCAGACCCTTAGACGGACTCTATGGCTACACCTTC. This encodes CASRPLDGLYGYTF.

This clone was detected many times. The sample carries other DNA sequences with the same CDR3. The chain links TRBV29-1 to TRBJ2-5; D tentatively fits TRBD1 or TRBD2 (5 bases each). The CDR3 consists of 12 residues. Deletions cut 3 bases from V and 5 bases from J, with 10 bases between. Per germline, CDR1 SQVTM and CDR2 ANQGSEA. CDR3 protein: CSVDPGTETQYF. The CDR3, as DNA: TGCAGCGTTGATCCCGGGACGGAGACCCAGTACTTC.

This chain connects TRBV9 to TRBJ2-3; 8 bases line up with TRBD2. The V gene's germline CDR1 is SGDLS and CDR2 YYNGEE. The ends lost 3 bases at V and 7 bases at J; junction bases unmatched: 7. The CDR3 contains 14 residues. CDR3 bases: TGTGCCAGCAGCGAGGCCGGGAGGGGAAATACGCAGTATTTT. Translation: CASSEAGRGNTQYF.

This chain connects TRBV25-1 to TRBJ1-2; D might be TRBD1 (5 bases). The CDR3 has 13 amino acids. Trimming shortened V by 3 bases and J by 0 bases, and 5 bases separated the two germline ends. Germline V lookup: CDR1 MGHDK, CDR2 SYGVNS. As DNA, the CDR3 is TGTGCCAGCAGTGACAGGGCTAACTATGGCTACACCTTC. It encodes CASSDRANYGYTF.

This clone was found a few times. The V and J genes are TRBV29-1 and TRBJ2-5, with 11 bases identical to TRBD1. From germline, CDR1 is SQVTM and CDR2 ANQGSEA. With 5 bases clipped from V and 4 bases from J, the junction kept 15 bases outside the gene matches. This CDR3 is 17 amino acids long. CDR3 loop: CSVSLYLGTGGRETQYF. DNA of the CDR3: TGCAGCGTTTCGCTTTACCTCGGGACAGGGGGTAGAGAGACCCAGTACTTC.

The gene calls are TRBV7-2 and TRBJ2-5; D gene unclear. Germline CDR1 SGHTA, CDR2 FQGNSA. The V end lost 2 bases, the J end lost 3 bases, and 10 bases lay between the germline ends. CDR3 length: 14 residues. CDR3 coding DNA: TGTGCCAGCAGCTTATATGTCGGAGAAGAGACCCAGTACTTC. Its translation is CASSLYVGEETQYF.

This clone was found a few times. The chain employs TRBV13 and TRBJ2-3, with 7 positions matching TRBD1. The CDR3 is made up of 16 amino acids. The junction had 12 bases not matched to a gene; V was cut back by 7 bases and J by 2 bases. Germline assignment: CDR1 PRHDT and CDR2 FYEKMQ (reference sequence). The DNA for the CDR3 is TGTGCCAGCAAAACCCTAGACAGGGCAGTCACAGATACGCAGTATTTT. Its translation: CASKTLDRAVTDTQYF.

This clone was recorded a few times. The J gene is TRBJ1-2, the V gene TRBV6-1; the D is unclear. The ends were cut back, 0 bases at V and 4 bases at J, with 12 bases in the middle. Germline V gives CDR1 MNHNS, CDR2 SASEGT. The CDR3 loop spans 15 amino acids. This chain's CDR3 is CASSEASVTGYGYTF. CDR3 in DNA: TGTGCCAGCAGTGAAGCTAGCGTCACGGGCTATGGCTACACCTTC.

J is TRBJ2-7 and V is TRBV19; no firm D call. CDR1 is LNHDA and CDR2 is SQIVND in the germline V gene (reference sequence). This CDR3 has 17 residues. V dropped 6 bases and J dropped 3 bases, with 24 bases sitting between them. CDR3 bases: TGTGCCAGTAGCCCTCCTCGAACAGCGTTTAACCGCTACGAGCAGTACTTC. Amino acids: CASSPPRTAFNRYEQYF.

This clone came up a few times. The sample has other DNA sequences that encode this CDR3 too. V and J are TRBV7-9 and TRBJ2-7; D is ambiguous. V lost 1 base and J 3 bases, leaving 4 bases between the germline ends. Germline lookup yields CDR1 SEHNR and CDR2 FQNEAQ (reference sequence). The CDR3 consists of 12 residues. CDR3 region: CASSLVGYEQYF. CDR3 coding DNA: TGTGCCAGCAGCTTAGTGGGCTACGAGCAGTACTTC.

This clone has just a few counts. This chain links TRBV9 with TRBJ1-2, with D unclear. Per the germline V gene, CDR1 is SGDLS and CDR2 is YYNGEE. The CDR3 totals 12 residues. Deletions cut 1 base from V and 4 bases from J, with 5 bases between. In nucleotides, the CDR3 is TGTGCCAGCAGCGTATTGGGCTATGGCTACACCTTC. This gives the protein CASSVLGYGYTF.

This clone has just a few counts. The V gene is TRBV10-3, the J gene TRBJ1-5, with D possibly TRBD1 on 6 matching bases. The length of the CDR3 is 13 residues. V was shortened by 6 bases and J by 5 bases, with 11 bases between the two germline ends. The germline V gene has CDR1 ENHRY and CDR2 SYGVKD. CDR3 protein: CAISGQYDQPQHF. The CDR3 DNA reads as TGTGCCATCAGCGGACAGTATGATCAGCCCCAGCATTTT.

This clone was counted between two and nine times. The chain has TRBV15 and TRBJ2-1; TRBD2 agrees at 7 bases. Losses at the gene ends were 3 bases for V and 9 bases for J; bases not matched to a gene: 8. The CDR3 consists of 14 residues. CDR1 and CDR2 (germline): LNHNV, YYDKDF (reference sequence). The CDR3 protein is CATSSRGRGSEQFF. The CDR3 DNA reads TGTGCCACCAGCAGTAGAGGGCGGGGGAGTGAGCAGTTCTTC.

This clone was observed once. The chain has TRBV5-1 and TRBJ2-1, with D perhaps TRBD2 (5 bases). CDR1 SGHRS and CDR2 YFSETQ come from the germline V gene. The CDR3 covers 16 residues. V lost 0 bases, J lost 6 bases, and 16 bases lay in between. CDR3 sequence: CASSLVVPLGSNEQFF. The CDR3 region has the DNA TGCGCCAGCAGCTTGGTAGTCCCCCTGGGGAGCAATGAGCAGTTCTTC.

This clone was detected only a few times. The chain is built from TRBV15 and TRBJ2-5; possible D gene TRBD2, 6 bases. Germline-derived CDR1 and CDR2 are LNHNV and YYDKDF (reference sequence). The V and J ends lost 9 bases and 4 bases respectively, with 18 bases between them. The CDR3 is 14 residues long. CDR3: CATSGLPGVETQYF. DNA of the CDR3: TGTGCCACGTCAGGACTCCCGGGAGTAGAGACCCAGTACTTC.

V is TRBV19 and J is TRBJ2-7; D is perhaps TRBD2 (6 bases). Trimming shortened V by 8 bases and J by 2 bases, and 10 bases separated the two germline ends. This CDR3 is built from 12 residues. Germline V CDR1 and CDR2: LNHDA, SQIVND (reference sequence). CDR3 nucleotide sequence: TGTGCCAGTGGTGGAGGGCCCTACGAGCAGTACTTC. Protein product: CASGGGPYEQYF.

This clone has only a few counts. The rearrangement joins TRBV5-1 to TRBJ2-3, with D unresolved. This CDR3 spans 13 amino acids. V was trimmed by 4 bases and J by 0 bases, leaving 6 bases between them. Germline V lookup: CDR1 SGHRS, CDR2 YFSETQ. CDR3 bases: TGCGCCAGCAGCCGGGCGAGCACAGATACGCAGTATTTT. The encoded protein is CASSRASTDTQYF. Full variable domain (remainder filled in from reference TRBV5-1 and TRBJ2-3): KAGVTQTPRYLIKTRGQQVTLSCSPISGHRSVSWYQQTPGQGLQFLFEYFSETQRNKGNFPGRFSGRQFSNSRSEMNVSTLELGDSALYLCASSRASTDTQYFGPGTRLTVL.

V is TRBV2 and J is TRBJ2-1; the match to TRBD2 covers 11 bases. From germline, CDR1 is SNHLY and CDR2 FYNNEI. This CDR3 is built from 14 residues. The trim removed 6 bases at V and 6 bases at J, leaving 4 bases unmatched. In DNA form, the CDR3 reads TGTGCCAGCAGGGGGACTAGCGGATCCAATGAGCAGTTCTTC. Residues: CASRGTSGSNEQFF.

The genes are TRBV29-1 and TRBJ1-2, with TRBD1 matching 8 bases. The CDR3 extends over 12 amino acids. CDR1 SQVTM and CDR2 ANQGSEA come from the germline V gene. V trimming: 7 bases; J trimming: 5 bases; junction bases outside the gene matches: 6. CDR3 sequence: CSAIRTGYGYTF. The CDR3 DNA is TGCAGCGCGATCCGGACAGGGTATGGCTACACCTTC.

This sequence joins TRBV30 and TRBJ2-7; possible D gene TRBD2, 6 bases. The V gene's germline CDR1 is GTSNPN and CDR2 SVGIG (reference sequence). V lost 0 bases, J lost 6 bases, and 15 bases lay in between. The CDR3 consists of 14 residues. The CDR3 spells CAWSVLLASAEQYF. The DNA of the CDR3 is TGTGCCTGGAGTGTACTGCTAGCGTCTGCCGAGCAGTACTTC.